The 11 T cell receptor beta chains below were found in one sample sequenced in a study of T cells in Graves' hyperthyroidism and ophthalmopathy. Authors of the study amplified TCR beta CDR3 regions from RNA transcripts. Primed by the HTBI set, a first-round RT-PCR was run on the TCR CDR3. TCRdb re-analysed the multiplex PCR reads in MiXCR, keeping a single row per CDR3 protein. The repertoire holds hundreds of thousands of distinct CDR3 sequences, under 15% seen once, with around 9.2% in the top ten. Sequenced input: blood. The receptor set was obtained from a woman between 18 and 29 years old with Graves' hyperthyroidism.

This chain connects TRBV7-2 to TRBJ1-1; TRBD1 aligns across 10 bases. This CDR3 region has 14 residues. Germline values: CDR1 SGHTA, CDR2 FQGNSA. Trimming took 4 bases from V and 4 from J; bases not matched to a gene: 3. The CDR3 nucleotides are TGTGCCAGCAGCTGGCGGACAGGGGGCACTGAAGCTTTCTTT. This gives the protein CASSWRTGGTEAFF.

The CDR3 bases are TGTGCCACCAGCAGAGTTGGGTGGCAGGGTCGCCACGAGCAGTACTTC. This codes for CATSRVGWQGRHEQYF. This chain connects TRBV15 to TRBJ2-7; D is possibly TRBD1 (5 bases). The CDR3 extends over 16 amino acids. V was shortened by 1 base and J by 5 bases, with 18 bases between the two germline ends. Germline V gene sequence: CDR1 LNHNV, CDR2 YYDKDF (reference sequence).

This clonotype was detected many times. V and J are TRBV7-2 and TRBJ1-5; D gene ambiguous. The CDR3 runs 20 residues. Trimming took 3 bases from V and 4 from J, leaving 28 bases between them. Germline values: CDR1 SGHTA, CDR2 FQGNSA. Here the CDR3 DNA reads TGTGCCAGCAGCTTTTCCCTCCGGCGTGGTCCGTCCGAAATAAATCAGCCCCAGCATTTT. Translating gives CASSFSLRRGPSEINQPQHF.

This clonotype was counted only a few times. The chain joins TRBV7-9 to TRBJ2-5, with 10 bases that match TRBD1. Per germline, CDR1 SEHNR and CDR2 FQNEAQ (reference sequence). CDR3 length equals 14 residues. After removal of 5 bases from V and 5 bases from J, the junction contained 5 bases not matched to a gene. In nucleotides, the CDR3 is TGTGCCAGCAGCCCGACAGGGGGCGAGGAGACCCAGTACTTC. This codes for CASSPTGGEETQYF.

This clonotype has ten or more counts. The V call is TRBV11-1, the J call TRBJ2-5, with 7 nucleotides matching TRBD2. Germline V gene data show CDR1 as SGHAT and CDR2 as FQDESV (reference sequence). The CDR3 sequence is 14 residues long. The ends lost 1 base at V and 1 base at J; junction bases unmatched: 0. The chain's CDR3 is CASSLGEGQETQYF. The CDR3 bases are TGTGCCAGCAGCTTAGGGGAGGGCCAAGAGACCCAGTACTTC.

In this sample, this clonotype turned up many times. The J gene is TRBJ2-2, the V gene TRBV28; possible D gene TRBD2, 5 bases. V was pared by 6 bases and J by 0 bases, with 20 bases between. The CDR3 is made up of 18 amino acids. In germline, CDR1 is MDHEN, CDR2 SYDVKM. CDR3 amino acids: CASSYPLWRAANTGELFF. CDR3 in DNA: TGTGCCAGCAGCTACCCCCTTTGGCGAGCGGCGAACACCGGGGAGCTGTTTTTT. Complete variable domain (other parts from reference TRBV28 and TRBJ2-2): DVKVTQSSRYLVKRTGEKVFLECVQDMDHENMFWYRQDPGLGLRLIYFSYDVKMKEKGDIPEGYSVSREKKERFSLILESASTNQTSMYLCASSYPLWRAANTGELFFGEGSRLTVL.

This clonotype was found many times. The CDR3 nucleotides read TGTGCCACACGCCCGAGGACAGTCGAAGGAGAGACCCAGTACTTC. Encoded protein: CATRPRTVEGETQYF. This chain joins TRBV28 and TRBJ2-5; TRBD1 is a possible D gene (6 bases). Germline CDR1 MDHEN, CDR2 SYDVKM. Trimming cost V 10 bases and J 4 bases, with 22 bases left between them. This CDR3 has 15 residues.

The chain employs TRBV9 and TRBJ2-1, with D uncertain. The length of the CDR3 is 12 residues. The germline gives CDR1 SGDLS, CDR2 YYNGEE. Trimming removed 3 bases at V and 5 bases at J, with 6 bases between. The CDR3 nucleotides are TGTGCCAGCAGCGACCCCCACAATGAGCAGTTCTTC. Translation: CASSDPHNEQFF.

This clonotype was counted ten times or more. The chain carries TRBV5-1 and TRBJ2-1; D is unclear. V lost 6 bases to trimming and J lost 6 bases, with 16 bases between them. CDR1 and CDR2 from the germline V gene are SGHRS and YFSETQ. The CDR3 contains 14 residues. The CDR3 sequence: CASIETLGVNEQFF. DNA for the CDR3: TGCGCCAGCATCGAGACCCTTGGGGTCAATGAGCAGTTCTTC. Drawing the rest from reference TRBV5-1 and TRBJ2-1, the complete variable domain is KAGVTQTPRYLIKTRGQQVTLSCSPISGHRSVSWYQQTPGQGLQFLFEYFSETQRNKGNFPGRFSGRQFSNSRSEMNVSTLELGDSALYLCASIETLGVNEQFFGPGTRLTVL.

In its sample, this clonotype was seen many times. CDR3 loop: CASSQLAGRPTDTQYF. In DNA form, the CDR3 reads TGTGCCAGCAGCCAGCTAGCGGGCCGCCCCACAGATACGCAGTATTTT. The rearrangement joins TRBV14 to TRBJ2-3; 8 nucleotides line up with TRBD2. Germline loops: CDR1 SGHDN, CDR2 FVKESK. The length of the CDR3 is 16 residues. V shed 3 bases, J shed 2 bases, and the junction held 7 bases outside the gene matches.

Ten or more counts support this clonotype. This sequence joins TRBV28 and TRBJ2-7; 8 nucleotides align to TRBD2. Unmatched junction bases numbered 8, after V lost 7 bases and J lost 0 bases. Germline V CDR1 and CDR2: MDHEN, SYDVKM. The CDR3 length is 15 residues. The CDR3 bases are TGTGCCAGCACCTCGGGGGGGGTAAGCTCCTACGAGCAGTACTTC. Protein: CASTSGGVSSYEQYF.